The TCR beta chain under discussion was sequenced for a study of neurological immune-mediated disorders. This clonotype was observed many times. Its antigen is not known. TCRdb re-called the 5' RACE reads with MiXCR, one entry per CDR3 protein. The table has under 80,000 distinct CDR3 sequences, approximately 14% seen once; the top ten hold roughly 7.3%. Study results and caveats: In HTLV-1-associated myelopathy, TCR clonal expansion was greatest, and in multiple sclerosis it was least, below healthy controls. The absence of shared CDR3 amino acid sequences among expanded clones across subjects suggests private repertoires in all groups.

This CDR3 is 14 amino acids long. The germline gives CDR1 SNHLY, CDR2 FYNNEI. Between the trimmed V and J ends, which lost 3 bases and 1 base, there was a span of 7 bases. 2 million unsorted PBMCs were stored in RNAlater at -80 °C before RNA extraction. Sequenced sample: PBMCs. The receptor was derived from a woman in her forties or fifties in good health. The chain couples TRBV2 to TRBJ1-5; the D is unclear. CDR3 residues: CASSEAVSNQPQHF. DNA of the CDR3: TGTGCCAGCAGTGAGGCAGTGAGCAATCAGCCCCAGCATTTT.